A selection of T cell receptor beta chains follows, all from one sample in a study of T cells in Graves' hyperthyroidism and ophthalmopathy. Each CDR3 protein gets one entry after TCRdb re-called the multiplex PCR reads with MiXCR. The data contain 600,000 to 900,000 distinct CDR3 sequences, 16% of them singletons. Sample: blood. All receptors derive from a man younger than 30 with Graves' hyperthyroidism. Both conserved end residues are part of each CDR3. Fields, in order: D gene, clone size, J gene, V gene, CDR3 protein, CDR3 DNA. D genes are given only for firm matches. Where a row states a size, it is once, few, many or the class of an expanded clone; other rows omit it.

d_call: -; clone_size: -; j_call: TRBJ2-1; v_call: TRBV20-1; cdr3_aa: CSASELYYNEQFF; cdr3_nt: TGCAGTGCTAGTGAACTGTACTACAATGAGCAGTTCTTC
d_call: -; clone_size: -; j_call: TRBJ1-1; v_call: TRBV10-2; cdr3_aa: CASSERQTGAFF; cdr3_nt: TGCGCCAGCAGTGAGCGGCAAACCGGGGCTTTCTTT
d_call: -; clone_size: -; j_call: TRBJ2-1; v_call: TRBV9; cdr3_aa: CASSQRQNEQFF; cdr3_nt: TGTGCCAGCAGCCAACGACAAAATGAGCAGTTCTTC
d_call: TRBD1; clone_size: many; j_call: TRBJ2-1; v_call: TRBV20-1; cdr3_aa: CSARWGTGNNEQFF; cdr3_nt: TGCAGTGCTAGGTGGGGGACAGGGAACAATGAGCAGTTCTTC
d_call: -; clone_size: few; j_call: TRBJ1-2; v_call: TRBV20-1; cdr3_aa: CSARGGGQHLSYGYTF; cdr3_nt: TGCAGTGCTAGGGGGGGGGGGCAGCACCTTTCCTATGGCTACACCTTC
d_call: -; clone_size: few; j_call: TRBJ2-2; v_call: TRBV7-3; cdr3_aa: CASSLTRANTGELFF; cdr3_nt: TGTGCCAGCAGCCTTACCAGGGCGAACACCGGGGAGCTGTTTTTT
d_call: -; clone_size: -; j_call: TRBJ2-6; v_call: TRBV15; cdr3_aa: CATMEPSGANVLTF; cdr3_nt: TGTGCCACCATGGAGCCCTCTGGGGCCAACGTCCTGACTTTC
d_call: TRBD2; clone_size: many; j_call: TRBJ2-3; v_call: TRBV28; cdr3_aa: CASSLGREDADTQYF; cdr3_nt: TGTGCCAGCAGTTTGGGACGGGAGGATGCAGATACGCAGTATTTT
d_call: TRBD2; clone_size: few; j_call: TRBJ2-1; v_call: TRBV29-1; cdr3_aa: CSAVERIAGGRGEQFF; cdr3_nt: TGCAGCGCCGTTGAGAGAATAGCGGGAGGGAGGGGTGAGCAGTTCTTC
d_call: -; clone_size: -; j_call: TRBJ2-1; v_call: TRBV27; cdr3_aa: CASSSAHRDPYNEQFF; cdr3_nt: TGTGCCAGCAGTTCCGCCCACAGGGACCCCTACAATGAGCAGTTCTTC
d_call: TRBD2; clone_size: -; j_call: TRBJ2-5; v_call: TRBV9; cdr3_aa: CASSTGTSGSSETQYF; cdr3_nt: TGCGCCAGCAGCACTGGGACTAGCGGGAGCAGCGAGACCCAGTACTTC
d_call: TRBD2; clone_size: -; j_call: TRBJ2-3; v_call: TRBV5-1; cdr3_aa: CASRRGGGPDTQYF; cdr3_nt: TGCGCCAGCAGGCGGGGGGGGGGCCCAGATACGCAGTATTTT
d_call: -; clone_size: -; j_call: TRBJ1-1; v_call: TRBV7-9; cdr3_aa: CASSFSGGPEAFF; cdr3_nt: TGTGCCAGCAGCTTCTCGGGGGGCCCTGAAGCTTTCTTT
d_call: -; clone_size: -; j_call: TRBJ2-2; v_call: TRBV7-3; cdr3_aa: CASSFGPQGTGELFF; cdr3_nt: TGTGCCAGCAGCTTCGGCCCCCAGGGCACCGGGGAGCTGTTTTTT
d_call: TRBD2; clone_size: many; j_call: TRBJ2-5; v_call: TRBV2; cdr3_aa: CASSQREGLVTQYF; cdr3_nt: TGTGCCAGCAGTCAGCGGGAGGGCCTAGTGACCCAGTACTTC
d_call: TRBD2; clone_size: few; j_call: TRBJ2-2; v_call: TRBV19; cdr3_aa: CASSIEPGRRTGELFF; cdr3_nt: TGTGCCAGTAGTATAGAGCCCGGGAGGCGCACCGGGGAGCTGTTTTTT
d_call: -; clone_size: many; j_call: TRBJ1-1; v_call: TRBV6-1; cdr3_aa: CASSEGTYVNTEAFF; cdr3_nt: TGTGCCAGCAGTGAAGGAACGTACGTGAACACTGAAGCTTTCTTT
d_call: TRBD1; clone_size: many; j_call: TRBJ2-1; v_call: TRBV18; cdr3_aa: CASSPLQQGAYNEQFF; cdr3_nt: TGTGCCAGCTCACCACTACAACAGGGGGCCTACAATGAGCAGTTCTTC
d_call: -; clone_size: many; j_call: TRBJ1-3; v_call: TRBV29-1; cdr3_aa: CSVLTARRGNTIYF; cdr3_nt: TGCAGCGTTCTGACAGCGAGACGGGGGAACACCATATATTTT
d_call: -; clone_size: many; j_call: TRBJ1-2; v_call: TRBV28; cdr3_aa: CASSPKGFGYTF; cdr3_nt: TGTGCCAGCAGTCCTAAGGGTTTTGGCTACACCTTC
d_call: TRBD1; clone_size: many; j_call: TRBJ2-7; v_call: TRBV2; cdr3_aa: CASNTGGSRYEQYF; cdr3_nt: TGTGCCAGCAATACAGGGGGCAGTCGGTACGAGCAGTACTTC
d_call: TRBD1; clone_size: -; j_call: TRBJ1-3; v_call: TRBV7-2; cdr3_aa: CASSSTGPGNTIYF; cdr3_nt: TGTGCCAGCAGCTCGACAGGGCCTGGAAACACCATATATTTT
d_call: -; clone_size: many; j_call: TRBJ2-7; v_call: TRBV5-1; cdr3_aa: CASSASSSEQYF; cdr3_nt: TGCGCCAGCAGCGCTAGCTCGTCCGAGCAGTACTTC
d_call: -; clone_size: -; j_call: TRBJ2-1; v_call: TRBV20-1; cdr3_aa: CSVKSPLGLNEQFF; cdr3_nt: TGCAGTGTCAAGTCTCCTCTTGGGCTCAATGAGCAGTTCTTC
d_call: TRBD2; clone_size: many; j_call: TRBJ2-2; v_call: TRBV7-3; cdr3_aa: CASSLTGLAAPGELFF; cdr3_nt: TGTGCCAGCAGCTTAACGGGACTAGCGGCCCCCGGGGAGCTGTTTTTT
d_call: -; clone_size: few; j_call: TRBJ1-2; v_call: TRBV19; cdr3_aa: CASSIRNYGYTF; cdr3_nt: TGTGCCAGTAGTATTCGAAACTATGGCTACACCTTC
d_call: TRBD2; clone_size: -; j_call: TRBJ2-5; v_call: TRBV7-3; cdr3_aa: CASSSSGGPQETQYF; cdr3_nt: TGTGCCAGCAGCTCTAGCGGGGGGCCCCAAGAGACCCAGTACTTC
d_call: -; clone_size: -; j_call: TRBJ2-4; v_call: TRBV30; cdr3_aa: CAWSWRENIQYF; cdr3_nt: TGTGCCTGGAGTTGGAGGGAAAACATTCAGTACTTC
d_call: -; clone_size: few; j_call: TRBJ1-1; v_call: TRBV11-2; cdr3_aa: CASTTYRTRTEAFF; cdr3_nt: TGTGCCAGCACCACTTACCGGACACGAACTGAAGCTTTCTTT
d_call: -; clone_size: many; j_call: TRBJ2-1; v_call: TRBV12-3/TRBV12-4; cdr3_aa: CASSKYADSNNEQFF; cdr3_nt: TGTGCCAGCAGTAAATACGCGGACTCAAACAATGAGCAGTTCTTC
d_call: TRBD1; clone_size: -; j_call: TRBJ2-7; v_call: TRBV5-1; cdr3_aa: CASSFPGQGSFYEQYF; cdr3_nt: TGCGCCAGCAGCTTCCCAGGACAGGGGTCCTTCTACGAGCAGTACTTC
d_call: -; clone_size: -; j_call: TRBJ2-7; v_call: TRBV20-1; cdr3_aa: CSAISGATLEEQYF; cdr3_nt: TGCAGTGCTATATCCGGGGCCACCTTGGAGGAGCAGTACTTC
d_call: -; clone_size: many; j_call: TRBJ2-4; v_call: TRBV28; cdr3_aa: CASRTDSQNIQYF; cdr3_nt: TGTGCCAGCAGGACGGACAGCCAAAACATTCAGTACTTC
d_call: -; clone_size: -; j_call: TRBJ1-2; v_call: TRBV15; cdr3_aa: CATSSWTAEWGYTF; cdr3_nt: TGTGCCACCAGCAGCTGGACTGCCGAGTGGGGCTACACCTTC
d_call: -; clone_size: once; j_call: TRBJ2-5; v_call: TRBV28; cdr3_aa: CASKLVGARETQYF; cdr3_nt: TGTGCCAGCAAACTGGTGGGGGCGAGAGAGACCCAGTACTTC
d_call: -; clone_size: -; j_call: TRBJ1-1; v_call: TRBV25-1; cdr3_aa: CASHHGFGTEAFF; cdr3_nt: TGTGCCAGCCATCACGGGTTTGGGACTGAAGCTTTCTTT
d_call: -; clone_size: many; j_call: TRBJ2-7; v_call: TRBV28; cdr3_aa: CASSFLRDEQYF; cdr3_nt: TGTGCCAGCAGTTTTTTGAGAGACGAGCAGTACTTC
d_call: -; clone_size: few; j_call: TRBJ1-1; v_call: TRBV24-1; cdr3_aa: CATSVGAGNTEASF; cdr3_nt: -
d_call: -; clone_size: many; j_call: TRBJ1-1; v_call: TRBV20-1; cdr3_aa: CSASGMPQGGGNTEAFF; cdr3_nt: TGCAGTGCTAGCGGGATGCCTCAAGGAGGGGGGAACACTGAAGCTTTCTTT